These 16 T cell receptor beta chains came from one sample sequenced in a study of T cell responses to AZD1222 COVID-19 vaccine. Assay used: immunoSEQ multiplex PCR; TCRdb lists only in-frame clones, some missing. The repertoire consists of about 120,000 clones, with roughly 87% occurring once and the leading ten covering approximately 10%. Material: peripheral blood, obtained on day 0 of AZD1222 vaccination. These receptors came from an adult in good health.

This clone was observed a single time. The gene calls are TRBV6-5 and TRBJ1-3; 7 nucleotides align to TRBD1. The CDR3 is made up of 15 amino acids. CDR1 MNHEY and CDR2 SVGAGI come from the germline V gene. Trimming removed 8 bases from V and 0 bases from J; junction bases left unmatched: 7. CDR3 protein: CASGRGPSSGNTIYF. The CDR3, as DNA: TGTGCCAGCGGGAGGGGGCCGAGCTCTGGAAACACCATATATTTT.

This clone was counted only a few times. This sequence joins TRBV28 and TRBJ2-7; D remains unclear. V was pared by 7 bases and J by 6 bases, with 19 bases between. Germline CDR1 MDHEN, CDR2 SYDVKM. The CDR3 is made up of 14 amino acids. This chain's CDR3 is CASISGQSLLEQYF. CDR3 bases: TGTGCCAGCATATCAGGCCAGAGCCTCCTCGAGCAGTACTTC. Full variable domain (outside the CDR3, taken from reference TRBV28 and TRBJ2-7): DVKVTQSSRYLVKRTGEKVFLECVQDMDHENMFWYRQDPGLGLRLIYFSYDVKMKEKGDIPEGYSVSREKKERFSLILESASTNQTSMYLCASISGQSLLEQYFGPGTRLTVT.

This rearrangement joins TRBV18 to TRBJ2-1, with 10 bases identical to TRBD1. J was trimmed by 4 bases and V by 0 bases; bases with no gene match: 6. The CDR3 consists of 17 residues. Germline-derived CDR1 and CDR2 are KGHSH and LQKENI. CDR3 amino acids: CASSPPVGTGDYNEQFF. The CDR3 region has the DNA TGTGCCAGCTCACCACCTGTAGGGACAGGGGATTACAATGAGCAGTTCTTC.

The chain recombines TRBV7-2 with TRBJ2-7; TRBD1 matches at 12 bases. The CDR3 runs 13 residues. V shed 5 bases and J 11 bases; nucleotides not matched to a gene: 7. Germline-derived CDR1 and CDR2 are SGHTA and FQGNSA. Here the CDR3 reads CASSTGTGGTEYF. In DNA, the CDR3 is TGTGCCAGCAGCACCGGGACAGGGGGCACGGAGTACTTC. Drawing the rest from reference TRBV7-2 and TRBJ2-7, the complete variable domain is GAGVSQSPSNKVTEKGKDVELRCDPISGHTALYWYRQSLGQGLEFLIYFQGNSAPDKSGLPSDRFSAERTGGSVSTLTIQRTQQEDSAVYLCASSTGTGGTEYFGPGTRLTVT.

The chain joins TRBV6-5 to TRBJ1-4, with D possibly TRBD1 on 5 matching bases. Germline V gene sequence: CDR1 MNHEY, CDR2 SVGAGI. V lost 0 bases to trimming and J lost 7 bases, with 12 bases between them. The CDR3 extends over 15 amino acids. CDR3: CASSYSGSQGEKLFF. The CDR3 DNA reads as TGTGCCAGCAGTTACTCCGGGTCCCAGGGTGAAAAACTGTTTTTT.

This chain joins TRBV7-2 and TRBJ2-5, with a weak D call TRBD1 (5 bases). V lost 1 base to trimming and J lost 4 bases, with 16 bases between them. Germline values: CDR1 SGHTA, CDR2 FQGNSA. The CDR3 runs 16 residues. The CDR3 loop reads CASSLVGASTGETQYF. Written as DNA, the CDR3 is TGTGCCAGCAGCTTAGTAGGGGCGTCAACGGGAGAGACCCAGTACTTC. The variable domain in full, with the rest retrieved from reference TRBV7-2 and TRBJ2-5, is GAGVSQSPSNKVTEKGKDVELRCDPISGHTALYWYRQSLGQGLEFLIYFQGNSAPDKSGLPSDRFSAERTGGSVSTLTIQRTQQEDSAVYLCASSLVGASTGETQYFGPGTRLLVL.

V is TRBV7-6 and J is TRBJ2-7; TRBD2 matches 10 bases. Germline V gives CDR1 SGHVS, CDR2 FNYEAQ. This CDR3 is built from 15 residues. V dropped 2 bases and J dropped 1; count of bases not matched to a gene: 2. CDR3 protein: CASSLTSGISYEQYF. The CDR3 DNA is TGTGCCAGCAGCTTAACTAGCGGGATTTCCTACGAGCAGTACTTC.

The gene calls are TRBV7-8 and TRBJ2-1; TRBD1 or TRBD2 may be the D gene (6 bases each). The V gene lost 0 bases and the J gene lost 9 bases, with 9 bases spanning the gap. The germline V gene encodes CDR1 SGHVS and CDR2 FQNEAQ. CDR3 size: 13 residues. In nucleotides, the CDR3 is TGTGCCAGCAGCTTAGCGGGGGGCGGTGAGCAGTTCTTC. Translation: CASSLAGGGEQFF. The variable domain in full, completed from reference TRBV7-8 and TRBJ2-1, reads GAGVSQSPRYKVAKRGQDVALRCDPISGHVSLFWYQQALGQGPEFLTYFQNEAQLDKSGLPSDRFFAERPEGSVSTLKIQRTQQEDSAVYLCASSLAGGGEQFFGPGTRLTVL.

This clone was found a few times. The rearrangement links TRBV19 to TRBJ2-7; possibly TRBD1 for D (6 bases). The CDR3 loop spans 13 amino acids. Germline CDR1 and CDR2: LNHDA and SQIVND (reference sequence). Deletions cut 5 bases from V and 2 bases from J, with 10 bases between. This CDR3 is CASSSRQAYEQYF. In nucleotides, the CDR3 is TGTGCCAGTAGTTCTAGACAGGCCTACGAGCAGTACTTC.

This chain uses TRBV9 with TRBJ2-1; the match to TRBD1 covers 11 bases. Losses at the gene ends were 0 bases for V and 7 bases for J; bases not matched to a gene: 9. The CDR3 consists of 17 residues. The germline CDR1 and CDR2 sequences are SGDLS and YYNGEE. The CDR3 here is CASSVVSLGQGDNEQFF. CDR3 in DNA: TGTGCCAGCAGCGTAGTAAGTCTGGGACAGGGGGATAATGAGCAGTTCTTC.

CDR3 loop: CASSVRAASYEQYF. Here the CDR3 DNA reads TGTGCCAGCAGCGTCAGGGCAGCTTCCTACGAGCAGTACTTC. V usage is TRBV9 and J usage is TRBJ2-7; D is possibly TRBD1 (5 bases). V lost 2 bases, J lost 1 base, and 10 bases lay in between. The CDR3 extends over 14 amino acids. Germline V gene data show CDR1 as SGDLS and CDR2 as YYNGEE.

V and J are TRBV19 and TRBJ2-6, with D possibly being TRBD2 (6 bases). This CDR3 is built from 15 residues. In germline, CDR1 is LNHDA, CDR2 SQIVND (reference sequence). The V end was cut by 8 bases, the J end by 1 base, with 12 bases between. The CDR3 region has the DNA TGTGCCAGTTCGGACGGGGGTTCTGGGGCCAACGTCCTGACTTTC. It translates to CASSDGGSGANVLTF.

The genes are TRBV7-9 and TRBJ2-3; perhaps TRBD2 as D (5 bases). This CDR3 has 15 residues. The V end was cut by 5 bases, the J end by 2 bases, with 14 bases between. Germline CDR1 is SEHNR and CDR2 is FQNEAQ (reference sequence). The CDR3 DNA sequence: TGTGCCAGCAGCCCGACACGGGGTACCACAGATACGCAGTATTTT. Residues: CASSPTRGTTDTQYF.

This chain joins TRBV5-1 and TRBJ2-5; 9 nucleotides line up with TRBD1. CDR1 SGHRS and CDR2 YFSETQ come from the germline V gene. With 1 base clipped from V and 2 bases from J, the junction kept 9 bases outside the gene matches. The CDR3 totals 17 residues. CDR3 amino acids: CASSLMGTGRLQETQYF. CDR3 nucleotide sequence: TGCGCCAGCAGCTTGATGGGGACAGGGAGGCTACAAGAGACCCAGTACTTC. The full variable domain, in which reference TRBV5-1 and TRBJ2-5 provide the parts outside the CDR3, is KAGVTQTPRYLIKTRGQQVTLSCSPISGHRSVSWYQQTPGQGLQFLFEYFSETQRNKGNFPGRFSGRQFSNSRSEMNVSTLELGDSALYLCASSLMGTGRLQETQYFGPGTRLLVL.

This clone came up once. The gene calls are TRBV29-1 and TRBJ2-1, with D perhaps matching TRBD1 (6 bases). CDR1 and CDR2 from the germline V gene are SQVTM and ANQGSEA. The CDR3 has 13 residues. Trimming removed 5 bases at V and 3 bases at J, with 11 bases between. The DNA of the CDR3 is TGCAGCGTTCAGGGGAGCATCTACAATGAGCAGTTCTTC. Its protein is CSVQGSIYNEQFF.

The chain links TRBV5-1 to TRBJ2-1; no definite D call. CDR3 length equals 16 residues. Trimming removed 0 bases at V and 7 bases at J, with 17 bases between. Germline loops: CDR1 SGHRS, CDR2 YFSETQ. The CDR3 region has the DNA TGCGCCAGCAGCTTGGGCGGATCAGGCGGTGGGAATGAGCAGTTCTTC. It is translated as CASSLGGSGGGNEQFF.